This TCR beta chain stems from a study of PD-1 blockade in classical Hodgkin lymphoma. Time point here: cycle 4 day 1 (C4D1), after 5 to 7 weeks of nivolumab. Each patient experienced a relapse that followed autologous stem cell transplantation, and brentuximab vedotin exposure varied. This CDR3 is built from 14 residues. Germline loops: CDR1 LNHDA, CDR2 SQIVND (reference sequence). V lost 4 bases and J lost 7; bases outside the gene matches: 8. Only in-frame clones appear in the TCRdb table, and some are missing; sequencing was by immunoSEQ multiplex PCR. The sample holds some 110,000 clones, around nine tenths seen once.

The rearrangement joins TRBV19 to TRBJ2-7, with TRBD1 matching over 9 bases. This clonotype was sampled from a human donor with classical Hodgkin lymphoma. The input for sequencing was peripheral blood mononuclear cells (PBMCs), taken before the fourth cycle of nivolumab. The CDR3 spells CASSTGQGMSEQYF. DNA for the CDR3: TGTGCCAGTAGTACGGGACAGGGAATGAGTGAGCAGTACTTC. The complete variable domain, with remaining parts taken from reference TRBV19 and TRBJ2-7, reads DGGITQSPKYLFRKEGQNVTLSCEQNLNHDAMYWYRQDPGQGLRLIYYSQIVNDFQKGDIAEGYSVSREKKESFPLTVTSAQKNPTAFYLCASSTGQGMSEQYFGPGTRLTVT.